Below are 21 T cell receptor beta chains sequenced from a single sample in a study of CD8+ T cells in alopecia areata. Sequencing templates came from extracted RNA that was reverse transcribed into cDNA. Assay: immunoSEQ multiplex PCR; the TCRdb copy retains only in-frame clones and omits some. The profile shows more than 150,000 clones, approximately 56% of them singletons. Treatment specified: oral pan-JAK inhibitor, 5-10 mg twice daily. The sample in question was CD4+ T cells sorted from blood, obtained at week 4, from a patient treated with tofacitinib. The receptors here all came from a human donor with alopecia areata.

This chain uses TRBV6-5 with TRBJ2-7; TRBD1 aligns across 7 bases. The germline gives CDR1 MNHEY, CDR2 SVGAGI. This CDR3 spans 15 amino acids. With V trimmed by 0 bases and J by 1 base, 3 bases remained unmatched. In DNA form, the CDR3 reads TGTGCCAGCAGTTACTCCACGGGACAGTCCTACGAGCAGTACTTC. Its translation is CASSYSTGQSYEQYF.

In its sample, this clone was seen a few times. The CDR3 loop reads CSVAGSSGANVLTF. CDR3 DNA sequence: TGCAGCGTTGCAGGGAGCTCTGGGGCCAACGTCCTGACTTTC. The gene calls are TRBV29-1 and TRBJ2-6; D tentatively fits TRBD1 or TRBD2 (5 bases each). This CDR3 comprises 14 residues. Germline CDR1 reads SQVTM; CDR2 reads ANQGSEA. Trimming left V 4 bases short and J 0 bases short, with 7 bases between.

The genes are TRBV29-1 and TRBJ1-4, with D unclear. From germline, CDR1 is SQVTM and CDR2 ANQGSEA. The CDR3 sequence is 12 residues long. V lost 3 bases and J lost 6, with 8 bases in between. In DNA, the CDR3 is TGCAGCGTTGAGGAAAAGGATGAAAAACTGTTTTTT. This codes for CSVEEKDEKLFF.

V is TRBV5-1 and J is TRBJ1-1; 7 nucleotides line up with TRBD1. Germline V gene data show CDR1 as SGHRS and CDR2 as YFSETQ. This CDR3 region has 15 residues. The V and J ends lost 1 base and 1 base, in that order; junction bases with no gene match: 4. CDR3 region: CASSLLGTENTEAFF. Here the CDR3 DNA reads TGCGCCAGCAGCTTGCTCGGGACAGAGAACACTGAAGCTTTCTTT.

The genes are TRBV29-1 and TRBJ2-1, with a possible D match to TRBD2 (5 bases). Germline lookup yields CDR1 SQVTM and CDR2 ANQGSEA. Trimming left V 6 bases short and J 8 bases short, with 14 bases between. The CDR3 contains 12 residues. The chain's CDR3 is CSVIIVGDEQFF. CDR3 coding DNA: TGCAGCGTCATTATTGTGGGAGATGAGCAGTTCTTC.

The V and J genes are TRBV30 and TRBJ2-5, with 8 positions matching TRBD2. The CDR3 is 14 residues long. V gave up 2 bases and J gave up 2 bases; unmatched junction bases: 4. Germline CDR1 GTSNPN, CDR2 SVGIG (reference sequence). As DNA, the CDR3 is TGTGCCTGGAGTAGCGGGGGCCCTCAAGAGACCCAGTACTTC. It translates to CAWSSGGPQETQYF.

This rearrangement joins TRBV29-1 to TRBJ2-7; D unresolved. Trimming took 5 bases from V and 3 from J, leaving 17 bases between them. Germline CDR1 reads SQVTM; CDR2 reads ANQGSEA. The length of the CDR3 is 14 residues. The CDR3 sequence: CSVSSGATGYEQYF. CDR3 in DNA: TGCAGCGTTAGCTCCGGCGCGACGGGCTACGAGCAGTACTTC.

The chain employs TRBV2 and TRBJ2-3; D not certain. In germline, CDR1 is SNHLY, CDR2 FYNNEI. Trimming stripped 4 bases from V and 5 bases from J, with 13 bases between. This CDR3 has 14 amino acids. CDR3 sequence: CASSGTLLRDTQYF. The CDR3 bases are TGTGCCAGCAGTGGGACCCTGCTACGAGATACGCAGTATTTT.

The chain recombines TRBV30 with TRBJ1-1; 9 bases align to TRBD1. From germline, CDR1 is GTSNPN and CDR2 SVGIG (reference sequence). Trimming removed 5 bases from V and 6 bases from J; junction bases left unmatched: 16. CDR3 length: 16 amino acids. DNA for the CDR3: TGTGCCTGGGCTATAGGGGACAGGGTGCGGCGCGCTGAAGCTTTCTTT. Translated, it gives CAWAIGDRVRRAEAFF.

A few counts support this clone. This chain uses TRBV2 with TRBJ2-1; weak D call: TRBD2 (6 bases). The V end lost 6 bases, the J end lost 4 bases, and 16 bases lay between the germline ends. CDR1 and CDR2 from the germline V gene are SNHLY and FYNNEI. This CDR3 has 15 residues. The CDR3 region is CASSGDWGGYNEQFF. In DNA form, the CDR3 reads TGTGCCAGCAGCGGGGACTGGGGAGGATACAATGAGCAGTTCTTC.

V gene TRBV27 combines with J gene TRBJ1-5; TRBD1 agrees at 9 bases. The germline gives CDR1 MNHEY, CDR2 SMNVEV (reference sequence). Losses at the gene ends were 5 bases for V and 4 bases for J; bases not matched to a gene: 3. The CDR3 has 14 amino acids. The CDR3 coding sequence is TGTGCCAGCAGTCCACAGGGGGCGAATCAGCCCCAGCATTTT. The encoded protein is CASSPQGANQPQHF.

The V call is TRBV9, the J call TRBJ2-1, with 9 bases identical to TRBD1. Germline CDR1 and CDR2: SGDLS and YYNGEE. The CDR3 sequence is 16 residues long. J was trimmed by 6 bases and V by 4 bases; bases with no gene match: 11. The CDR3: CASSPTTGGFVNEQFF. The CDR3 nucleotides read TGTGCCAGCAGCCCAACAACAGGGGGCTTTGTCAATGAGCAGTTCTTC.

The chain carries TRBV29-1 and TRBJ1-4; D is unclear. The CDR3 extends over 12 amino acids. Germline CDR1 reads SQVTM; CDR2 reads ANQGSEA. Trimming stripped 3 bases from V and 7 bases from J, with 9 bases between. Here the CDR3 reads CSVELRGEKLFF. DNA for the CDR3: TGCAGCGTTGAGCTCCGGGGTGAAAAACTGTTTTTT.

V usage is TRBV7-9 and J usage is TRBJ2-5; the match to TRBD2 covers 9 bases. Trimming removed 5 bases from V and 5 bases from J; junction bases left unmatched: 12. The germline gives CDR1 SEHNR, CDR2 FQNEAQ (reference sequence). This CDR3 is built from 16 residues. CDR3: CASSPAAGGARETQYF. The CDR3, as DNA: TGTGCCAGCAGCCCCGCCGCGGGGGGGGCACGGGAGACCCAGTACTTC.

The V and J genes are TRBV30 and TRBJ2-7; D may match TRBD1 or TRBD2 (6 bases each). The V and J ends lost 3 bases and 0 bases respectively, with 12 bases between them. From germline, CDR1 is GTSNPN and CDR2 SVGIG (reference sequence). This CDR3 has 14 residues. The CDR3 spells CAWRRDTNSYEQYF. The CDR3 DNA follows: TGTGCCTGGAGGCGGGACACAAACTCCTACGAGCAGTACTTC. Supplemented by reference TRBV30 and TRBJ2-7, the full variable domain reads SQTIHQWPATLVQPVGSPLSLECTVEGTSNPNLYWYRQAAGRGLQLLFYSVGIGQISSEVPQNLSASRPQDRQFILSSKKLLLSDSGFYLCAWRRDTNSYEQYFGPGTRLTVT.

The genes are TRBV29-1 and TRBJ2-7, with TRBD1 identical over 8 bases. The V gene's germline CDR1 is SQVTM and CDR2 ANQGSEA. CDR3 size: 15 residues. Trimming removed 1 base from V and 6 bases from J; junction bases left unmatched: 11. The CDR3 region is CSVEAVGQGTREQYF. The CDR3 bases are TGCAGCGTTGAAGCAGTCGGACAGGGTACGCGCGAGCAGTACTTC.

The table lists this clone with a count of one. The chain uses TRBV9 and TRBJ1-2; D is uncertain. Germline V lookup: CDR1 SGDLS, CDR2 YYNGEE. Trimming removed 0 bases from V and 6 bases from J, with 9 bases in between. This CDR3 region has 13 residues. The CDR3 DNA reads as TGTGCCAGCAGCGTAGAGCAGGCGCATGGCTACACCTTC. This encodes CASSVEQAHGYTF.

The chain uses TRBV30 and TRBJ2-7; D is perhaps TRBD2 (5 bases). CDR3 length: 13 residues. V was cut by 2 bases and J by 5 bases, with 13 bases left in between. Germline V gene sequence: CDR1 GTSNPN, CDR2 SVGIG (reference sequence). The CDR3 protein is CAWSPRRLDEQYF. CDR3 DNA sequence: TGTGCCTGGAGTCCTCGGAGGTTGGACGAGCAGTACTTC.

This clone has more than one count but fewer than ten. J is TRBJ1-5 and V is TRBV15; D remains ambiguous. This CDR3 has 13 amino acids. Germline V lookup: CDR1 LNHNV, CDR2 YYDKDF (reference sequence). V lost 1 base and J 1 base, leaving 2 bases between the germline ends. As DNA, the CDR3 is TGTGCCACCAGCAGAGGCAGCAATCAGCCCCAGCATTTT. Translation: CATSRGSNQPQHF. The full variable domain, rest sourced from reference TRBV15 and TRBJ1-5, is DAMVIQNPRYQVTQFGKPVTLSCSQTLNHNVMYWYQQKSSQAPKLLFHYYDKDFNNEADTPDNFQSRRPNTSFCFLDIRSPGLGDTAMYLCATSRGSNQPQHFGDGTRLSIL.

Of note for this clone: The sample carries other DNA sequences with the same CDR3. The rearrangement joins TRBV18 to TRBJ2-5, with 8 positions matching TRBD2. CDR1 KGHSH and CDR2 LQKENI come from the germline V gene. With 0 bases clipped from V and 3 bases from J, the junction kept 0 bases outside the gene matches. The CDR3 totals 14 residues. The CDR3 coding sequence is TGTGCCAGCTCACCACCGGGACTAGAAGAGACCCAGTACTTC. It specifies CASSPPGLEETQYF.

The genes are TRBV9 and TRBJ1-5; D not certain. The CDR3 is made up of 14 amino acids. V lost 4 bases to trimming and J lost 6 bases, with 14 bases between them. From germline, CDR1 is SGDLS and CDR2 YYNGEE. CDR3 region: CASSSTTVGQPQHF. As DNA, the CDR3 is TGTGCCAGCAGCTCCACGACCGTGGGTCAGCCCCAGCATTTT.